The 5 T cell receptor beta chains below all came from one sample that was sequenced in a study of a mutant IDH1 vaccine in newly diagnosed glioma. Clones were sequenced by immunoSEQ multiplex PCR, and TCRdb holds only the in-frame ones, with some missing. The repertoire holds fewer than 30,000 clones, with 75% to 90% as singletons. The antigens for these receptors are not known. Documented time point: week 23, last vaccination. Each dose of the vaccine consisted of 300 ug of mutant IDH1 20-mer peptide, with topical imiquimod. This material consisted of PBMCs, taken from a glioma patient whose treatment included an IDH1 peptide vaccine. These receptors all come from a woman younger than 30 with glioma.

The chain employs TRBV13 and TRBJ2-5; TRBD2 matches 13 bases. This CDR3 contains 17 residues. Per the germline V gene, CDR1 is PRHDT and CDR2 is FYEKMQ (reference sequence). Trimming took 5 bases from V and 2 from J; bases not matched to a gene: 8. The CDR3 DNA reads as TGTGCCAGCAGCAACGGACTAGCGGGGGTCAATCAAGAGACCCAGTACTTC. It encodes CASSNGLAGVNQETQYF.

Here the CDR3 DNA reads TGTGCCAGCAGCCAAGAAGGGCCTACCGGGGAGCTGTTTTTT. Protein sequence: CASSQEGPTGELFF. The gene calls are TRBV4-2 and TRBJ2-2; D ambiguous. Germline CDR1 reads LGHNA; CDR2 reads YNFKEQ. The CDR3 covers 14 residues. Trimming removed 0 bases from V and 5 bases from J, with 7 bases in between.

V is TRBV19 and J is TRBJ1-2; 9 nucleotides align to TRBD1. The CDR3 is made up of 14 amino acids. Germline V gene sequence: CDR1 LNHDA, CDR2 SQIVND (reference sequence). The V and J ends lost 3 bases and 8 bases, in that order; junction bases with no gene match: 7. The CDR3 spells CASSILGQGRGYTF. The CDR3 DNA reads TGTGCCAGTAGTATTCTAGGACAGGGGCGAGGCTACACCTTC.

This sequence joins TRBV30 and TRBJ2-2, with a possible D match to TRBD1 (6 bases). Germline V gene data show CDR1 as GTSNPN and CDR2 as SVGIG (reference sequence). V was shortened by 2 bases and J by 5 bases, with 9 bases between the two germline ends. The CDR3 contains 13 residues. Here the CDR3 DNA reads TGTGCCTGGAGTTCGAGGGGGACCGGGGAGCTGTTTTTT. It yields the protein CAWSSRGTGELFF.

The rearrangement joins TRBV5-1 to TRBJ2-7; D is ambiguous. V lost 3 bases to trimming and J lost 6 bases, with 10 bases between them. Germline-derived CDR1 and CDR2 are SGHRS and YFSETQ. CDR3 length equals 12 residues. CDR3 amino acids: CASSSMVGEQYF. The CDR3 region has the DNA TGCGCCAGCAGCTCCATGGTGGGCGAGCAGTACTTC.